Listed here is a single T cell receptor beta chain. The antigen is undetermined. These data originate in a study of cytomegalovirus exposure and HLA in healthy donors. Findings and caveats of the study: Most TCR sequences proved rare, with some public TCRs found in many donors. In a later analysis, HLA-C alleles had the fewest associated TCRs, DRB1 alleles the most. From TCR beta sequences, most subjects' HLA-A and HLA-B alleles were reportedly predicted accurately. It was assumed in the presence/absence analyses that sequencing depth was roughly uniform across donors.

Germline CDR1 reads LNHDA; CDR2 reads SQIVND (reference sequence). The CDR3 runs 13 residues. Trimming removed 7 bases at V and 7 bases at J, with 14 bases between. Vbeta (60) and Jbeta (13) primers were used in the PCR. The protocol was immunoSEQ multiplex PCR, while the TCRdb copy is restricted to in-frame clones and leaves out a portion. The data show about 100,000 clones, with 70% seen just once and approximately 11% held by the top ten. Sequencing was carried out using PBMCs. This chain connects TRBV19 to TRBJ1-5; perhaps TRBD1 as D (5 bases). The clonotype originates from a man aged 35 to 55 in good health and CMV-seropositive. CDR3 in amino acids: CASIPGRNQPQHF. CDR3 nucleotide sequence: TGTGCCAGTATCCCAGGGCGGAACCAGCCCCAGCATTTT.